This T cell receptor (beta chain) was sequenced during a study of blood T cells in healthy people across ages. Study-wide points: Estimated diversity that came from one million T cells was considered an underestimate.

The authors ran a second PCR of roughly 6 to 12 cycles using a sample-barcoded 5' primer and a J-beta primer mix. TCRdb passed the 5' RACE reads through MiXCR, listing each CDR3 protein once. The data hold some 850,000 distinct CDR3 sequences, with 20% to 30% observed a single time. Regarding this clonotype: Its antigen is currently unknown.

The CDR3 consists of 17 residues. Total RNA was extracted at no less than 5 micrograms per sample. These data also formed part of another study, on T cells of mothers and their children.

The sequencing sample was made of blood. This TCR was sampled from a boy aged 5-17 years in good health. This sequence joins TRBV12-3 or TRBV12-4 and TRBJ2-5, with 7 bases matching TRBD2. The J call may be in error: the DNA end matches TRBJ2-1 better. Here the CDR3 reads CASSLDRTRLSYNEQFF. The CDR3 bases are TGTGCCAGCAGTTTAGACCGGACTAGACTTTCCTACAATGAGCAGTTCTTC.